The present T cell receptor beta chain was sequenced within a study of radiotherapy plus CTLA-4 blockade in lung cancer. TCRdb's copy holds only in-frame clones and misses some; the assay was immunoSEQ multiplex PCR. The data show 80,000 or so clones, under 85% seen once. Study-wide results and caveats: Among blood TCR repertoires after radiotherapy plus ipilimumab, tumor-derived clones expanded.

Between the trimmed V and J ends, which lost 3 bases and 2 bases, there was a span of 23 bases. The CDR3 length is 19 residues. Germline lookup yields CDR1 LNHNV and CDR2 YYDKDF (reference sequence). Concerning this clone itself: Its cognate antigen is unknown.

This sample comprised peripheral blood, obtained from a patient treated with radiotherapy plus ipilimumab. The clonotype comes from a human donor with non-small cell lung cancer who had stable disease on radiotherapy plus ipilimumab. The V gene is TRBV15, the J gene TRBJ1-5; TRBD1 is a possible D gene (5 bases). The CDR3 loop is CATSRPWGNHISRNQPQHF. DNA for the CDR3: TGTGCCACCAGCAGGCCATGGGGGAACCATATCTCGCGCAATCAGCCCCAGCATTTT.